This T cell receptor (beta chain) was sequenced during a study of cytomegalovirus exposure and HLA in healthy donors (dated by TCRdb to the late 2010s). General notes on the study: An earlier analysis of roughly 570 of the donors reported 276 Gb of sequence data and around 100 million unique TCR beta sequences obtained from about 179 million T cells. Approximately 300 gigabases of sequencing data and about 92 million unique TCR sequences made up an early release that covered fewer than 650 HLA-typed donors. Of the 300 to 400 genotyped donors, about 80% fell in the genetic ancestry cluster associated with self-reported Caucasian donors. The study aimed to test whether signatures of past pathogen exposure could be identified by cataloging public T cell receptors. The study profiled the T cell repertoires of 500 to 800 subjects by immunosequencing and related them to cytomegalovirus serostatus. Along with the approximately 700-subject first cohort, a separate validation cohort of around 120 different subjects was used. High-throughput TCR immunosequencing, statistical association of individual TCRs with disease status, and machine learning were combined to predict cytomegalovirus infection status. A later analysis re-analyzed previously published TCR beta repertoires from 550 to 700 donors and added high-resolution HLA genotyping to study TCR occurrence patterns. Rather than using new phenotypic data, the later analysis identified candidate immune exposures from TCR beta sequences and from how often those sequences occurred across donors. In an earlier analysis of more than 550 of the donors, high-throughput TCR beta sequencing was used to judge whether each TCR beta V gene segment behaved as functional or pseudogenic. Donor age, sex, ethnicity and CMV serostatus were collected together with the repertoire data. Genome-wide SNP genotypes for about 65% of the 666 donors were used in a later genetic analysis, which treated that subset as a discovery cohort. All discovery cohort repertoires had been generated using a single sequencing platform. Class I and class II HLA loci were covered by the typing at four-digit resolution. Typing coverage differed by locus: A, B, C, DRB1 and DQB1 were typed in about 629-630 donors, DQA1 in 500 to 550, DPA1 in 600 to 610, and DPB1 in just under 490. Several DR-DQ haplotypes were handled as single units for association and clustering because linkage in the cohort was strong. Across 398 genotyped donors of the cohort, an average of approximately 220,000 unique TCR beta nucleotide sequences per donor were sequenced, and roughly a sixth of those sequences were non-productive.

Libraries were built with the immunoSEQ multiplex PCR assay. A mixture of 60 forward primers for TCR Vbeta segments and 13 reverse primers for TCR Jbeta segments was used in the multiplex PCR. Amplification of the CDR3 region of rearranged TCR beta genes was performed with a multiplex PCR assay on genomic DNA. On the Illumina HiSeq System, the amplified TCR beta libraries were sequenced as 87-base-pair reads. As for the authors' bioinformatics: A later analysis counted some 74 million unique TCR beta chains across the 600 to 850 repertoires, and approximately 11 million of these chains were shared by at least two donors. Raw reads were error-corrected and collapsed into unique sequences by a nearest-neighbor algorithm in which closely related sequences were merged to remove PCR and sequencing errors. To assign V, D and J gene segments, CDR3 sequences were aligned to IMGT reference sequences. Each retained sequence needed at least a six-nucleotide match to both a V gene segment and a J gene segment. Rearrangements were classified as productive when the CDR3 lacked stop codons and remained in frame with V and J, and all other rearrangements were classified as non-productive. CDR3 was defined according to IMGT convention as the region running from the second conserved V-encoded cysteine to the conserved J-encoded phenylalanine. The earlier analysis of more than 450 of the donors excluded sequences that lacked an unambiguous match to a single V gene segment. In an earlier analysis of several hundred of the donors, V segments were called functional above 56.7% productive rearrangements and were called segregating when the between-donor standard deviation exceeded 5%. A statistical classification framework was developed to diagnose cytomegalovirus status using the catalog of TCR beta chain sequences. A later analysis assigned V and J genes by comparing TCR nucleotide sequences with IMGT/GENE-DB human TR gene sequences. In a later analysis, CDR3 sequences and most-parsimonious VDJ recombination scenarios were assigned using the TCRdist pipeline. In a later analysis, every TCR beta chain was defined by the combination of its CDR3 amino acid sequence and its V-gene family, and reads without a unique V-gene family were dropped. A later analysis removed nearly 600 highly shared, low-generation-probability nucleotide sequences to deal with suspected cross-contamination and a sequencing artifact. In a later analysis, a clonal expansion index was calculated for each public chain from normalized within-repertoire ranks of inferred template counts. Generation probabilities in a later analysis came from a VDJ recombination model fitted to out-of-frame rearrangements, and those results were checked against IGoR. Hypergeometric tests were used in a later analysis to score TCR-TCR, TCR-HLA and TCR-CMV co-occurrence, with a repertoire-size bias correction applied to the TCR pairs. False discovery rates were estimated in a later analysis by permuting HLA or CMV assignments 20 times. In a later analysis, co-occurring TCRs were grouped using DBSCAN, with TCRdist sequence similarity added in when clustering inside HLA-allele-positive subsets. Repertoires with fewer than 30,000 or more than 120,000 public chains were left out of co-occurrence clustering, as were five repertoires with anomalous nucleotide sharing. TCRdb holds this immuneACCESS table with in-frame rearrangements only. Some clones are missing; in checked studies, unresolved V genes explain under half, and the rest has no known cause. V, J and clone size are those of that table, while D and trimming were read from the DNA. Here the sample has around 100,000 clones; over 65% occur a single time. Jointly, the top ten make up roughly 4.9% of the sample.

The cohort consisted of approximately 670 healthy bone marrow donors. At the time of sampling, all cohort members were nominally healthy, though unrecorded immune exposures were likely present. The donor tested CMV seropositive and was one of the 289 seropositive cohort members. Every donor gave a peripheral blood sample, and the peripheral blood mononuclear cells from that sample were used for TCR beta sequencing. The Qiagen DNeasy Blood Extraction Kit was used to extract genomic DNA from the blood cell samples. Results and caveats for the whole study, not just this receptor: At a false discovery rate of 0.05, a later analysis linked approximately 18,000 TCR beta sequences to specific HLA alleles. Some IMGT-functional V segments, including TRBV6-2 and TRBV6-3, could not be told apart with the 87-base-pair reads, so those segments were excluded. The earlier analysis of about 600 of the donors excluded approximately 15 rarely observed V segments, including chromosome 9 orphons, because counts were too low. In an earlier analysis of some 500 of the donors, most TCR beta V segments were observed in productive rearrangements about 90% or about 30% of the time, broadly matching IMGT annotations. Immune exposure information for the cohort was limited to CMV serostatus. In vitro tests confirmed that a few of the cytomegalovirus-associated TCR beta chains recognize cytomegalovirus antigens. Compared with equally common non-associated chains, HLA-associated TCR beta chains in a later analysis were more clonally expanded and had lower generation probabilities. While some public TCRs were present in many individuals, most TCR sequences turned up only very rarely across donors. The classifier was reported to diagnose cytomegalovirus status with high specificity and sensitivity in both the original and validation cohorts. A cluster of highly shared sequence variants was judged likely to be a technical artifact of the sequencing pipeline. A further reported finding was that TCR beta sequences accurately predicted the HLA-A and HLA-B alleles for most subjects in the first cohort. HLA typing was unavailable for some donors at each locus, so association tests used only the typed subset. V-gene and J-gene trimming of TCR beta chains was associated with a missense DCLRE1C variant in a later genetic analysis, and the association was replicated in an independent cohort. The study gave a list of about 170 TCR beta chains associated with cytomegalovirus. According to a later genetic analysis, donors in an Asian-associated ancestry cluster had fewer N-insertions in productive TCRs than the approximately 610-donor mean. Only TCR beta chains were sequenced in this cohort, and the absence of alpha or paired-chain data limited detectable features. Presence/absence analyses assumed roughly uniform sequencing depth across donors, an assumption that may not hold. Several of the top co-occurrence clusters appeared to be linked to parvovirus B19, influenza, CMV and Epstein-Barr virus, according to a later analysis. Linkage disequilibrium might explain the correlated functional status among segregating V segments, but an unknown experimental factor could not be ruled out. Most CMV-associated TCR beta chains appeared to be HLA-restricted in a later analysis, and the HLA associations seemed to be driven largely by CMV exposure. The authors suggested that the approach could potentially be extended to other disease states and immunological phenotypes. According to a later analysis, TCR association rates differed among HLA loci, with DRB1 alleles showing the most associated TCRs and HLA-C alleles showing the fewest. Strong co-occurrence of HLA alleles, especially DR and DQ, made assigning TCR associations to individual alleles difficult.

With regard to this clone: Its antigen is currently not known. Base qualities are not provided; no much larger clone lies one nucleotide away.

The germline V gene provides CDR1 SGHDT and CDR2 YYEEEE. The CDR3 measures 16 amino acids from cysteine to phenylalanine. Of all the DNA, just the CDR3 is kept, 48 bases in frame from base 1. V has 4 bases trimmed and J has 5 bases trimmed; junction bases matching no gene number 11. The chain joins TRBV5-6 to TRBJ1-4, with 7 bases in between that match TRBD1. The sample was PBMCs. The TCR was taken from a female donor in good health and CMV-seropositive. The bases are TGTGCCAGCAGCCATCGGACAGGCCACACCAATGAAAAACTGTTTTTT. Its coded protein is CASSHRTGHTNEKLFF.